This T cell receptor beta chain was retrieved from a study of graft-versus-host responses after intestinal transplantation. About the study: Transplant types were multivisceral, liver-intestinal, or isolated intestinal. Anti-thymocyte globulin was used for induction in all recipients, who then took tacrolimus and steroids for approximately 3 years. Whole-study findings and limits: An association linked early post-transplant HvG declines with peak circulating GvH clone levels.

In germline, CDR1 is SGDLS, CDR2 YYNGEE. V lost 1 base, J lost 7 bases, and 5 bases stayed unmatched. The CDR3 is 14 residues long. Generated by immunoSEQ multiplex PCR, the TCRdb table keeps only in-frame clones and is missing some. The sample carries around 18,000 clones, approximately 95% recorded once. Notes on this clone: Its target is unknown.

Sequenced here: PBMCs, sampled 23 days after intestinal transplant. This chain uses TRBV9 with TRBJ2-5; the match to TRBD2 covers 9 bases. This receptor was taken from a human patient who received an intestinal transplant, so some T cells may come from the graft donor. This CDR3 is CASSVIAGAGTQYF. The CDR3 bases are TGTGCCAGCAGCGTAATAGCGGGAGCGGGGACCCAGTACTTC.